This T cell receptor (beta chain) was identified in a study of blood T cells in healthy people across ages. This CDR3 has 15 residues. CDR1 and CDR2 from the germline V gene are MGHDK and SYGVNS. V lost 1 base and J 4 bases, leaving 13 bases between the germline ends. The study recruited healthy Caucasian donors from Russia who were aged about 6 to 95. Primed by a sample-barcoded 5' primer and a J-beta primer mix, a second PCR proceeded for about 7 to 12 cycles. TCRdb re-called the 5' RACE reads through MiXCR, storing one row per CDR3 protein. Seen here are approximately 810,000 distinct CDR3 sequences, under 40% observed once, and the top ten hold 10% to 15%.

This TCR came from a man between 18 and 35 years old in good health. Input material: blood. The chain combines TRBV25-1 with TRBJ1-1, with D possibly matching TRBD1 (5 bases). The CDR3 sequence is CASSEWDGGGTEAFF. The DNA of the CDR3 is TGTGCCAGCAGTGAATGGGACGGCGGAGGCACTGAAGCTTTCTTT.